The 17 T cell receptor beta chains listed next were all sequenced from one sample in a study of blood T cell repertoires in COVID-19. The assay was immunoSEQ multiplex PCR, and TCRdb's table has in-frame clones only and misses some. The table records fewer than 180,000 clones, approximately 86% of them present only once. The sequenced sample consisted of peripheral blood. Receptor source: a woman aged 55 to 70 with active or convalescent COVID-19.

The chain's CDR3 is CASSPGSPDTIYF. For the CDR3, the DNA is TGTGCCAGCAGCCCGGGATCACCTGACACCATATATTTT. V gene TRBV28 combines with J gene TRBJ1-3; no clear D gene. V was trimmed by 6 bases and J by 8 bases, leaving 14 bases between them. The germline gives CDR1 MDHEN, CDR2 SYDVKM. The CDR3 runs 13 residues. Based on the CDR3 plus reference TRBV28 and TRBJ1-3, the full variable domain is DVKVTQSSRYLVKRTGEKVFLECVQDMDHENMFWYRQDPGLGLRLIYFSYDVKMKEKGDIPEGYSVSREKKERFSLILESASTNQTSMYLCASSPGSPDTIYFGEGSWLTVV.

The rearrangement uses TRBV27 and TRBJ2-5; TRBD1 agrees at 7 bases. V dropped 9 bases and J dropped 2; count of bases not matched to a gene: 6. The germline CDR1 and CDR2 sequences are MNHEY and SMNVEV (reference sequence). The CDR3 consists of 13 residues. The CDR3 coding sequence is TGTGCCAGGTCCGGGACAGTTCAAGAGACCCAGTACTTC. As protein: CARSGTVQETQYF.

The J gene is TRBJ2-5, the V gene TRBV19; TRBD1 is a possible D gene (6 bases). V was pared by 9 bases and J by 3 bases, with 14 bases between. The CDR3 covers 13 residues. Germline assignment: CDR1 LNHDA and CDR2 SQIVND (reference sequence). The CDR3 coding sequence is TGTGCCAGCAGTCCGGGACACAAAGAGACCCAGTACTTC. Its translation is CASSPGHKETQYF.

CDR3 nucleotides: TGTGCCAGCAGCTTAGCGCGACAGCAGAACACTGAAGCTTTCTTT. Its translation is CASSLARQQNTEAFF. The chain uses TRBV7-2 and TRBJ1-1; the D gene is possibly TRBD1 (5 bases). Germline loops: CDR1 SGHTA, CDR2 FQGNSA. The germline V and J ends were trimmed by 0 bases and 1 base, with 9 bases remaining between them. CDR3 length: 15 amino acids.

This chain links TRBV6-1 with TRBJ1-5; D remains unclear. V was pared by 3 bases and J by 4 bases, with 10 bases between. This CDR3 has 14 amino acids. Looked up from germline, CDR1 is MNHNS and CDR2 is SASEGT. The CDR3, as DNA: TGTGCCAGCAGTGATAACGGGGTGAATCAGCCCCAGCATTTT. This gives the protein CASSDNGVNQPQHF.

The gene calls are TRBV27 and TRBJ1-4; D remains ambiguous. Germline V lookup: CDR1 MNHEY, CDR2 SMNVEV (reference sequence). The V gene lost 5 bases and the J gene lost 7 bases, with 17 bases spanning the gap. The CDR3 covers 15 residues. In DNA form, the CDR3 reads TGTGCCAGCAGTGTCACTAGGGTGGGGAGTGAAAAACTGTTTTTT. This sequence encodes CASSVTRVGSEKLFF.

The chain recombines TRBV6-5 with TRBJ2-4; D might be TRBD2 (6 bases). The germline V and J ends were trimmed by 10 bases and 6 bases, with 19 bases remaining between them. Germline CDR1 and CDR2: MNHEY and SVGAGI. CDR3 size: 14 residues. The CDR3 DNA reads as TGTGCCACCCATGGGGGGTCAAGAGGAAACATTCAGTACTTC. Amino acids: CATHGGSRGNIQYF.

The rearrangement links TRBV4-1 to TRBJ2-7; tentatively, D is TRBD1 (5 bases). The V and J ends lost 1 base and 2 bases respectively, with 12 bases between them. Germline values: CDR1 MGHRA, CDR2 YSYEKL. There are 15 residues in the CDR3. The CDR3 DNA is TGCGCCAGCAGCCAAGTCCCATCGACAGCCTACGAGCAGTACTTC. As protein: CASSQVPSTAYEQYF.

The chain recombines TRBV29-1 with TRBJ1-2, with D perhaps TRBD1 (5 bases). Germline CDR1 is SQVTM and CDR2 is ANQGSEA. This CDR3 comprises 14 residues. V dropped 7 bases and J dropped 4 bases, with 19 bases sitting between them. The CDR3 DNA sequence: TGCAGCGCCGGCGGACAAGGGGAAGGCTATGGCTACACCTTC. Protein product: CSAGGQGEGYGYTF.

This chain connects TRBV7-2 to TRBJ1-6; 8 bases map to TRBD1. The germline CDR1 and CDR2 sequences are SGHTA and FQGNSA. The CDR3 sequence is 15 residues long. The J segment lost 10 bases and the V segment lost 0 bases, leaving 5 bases of the junction unmatched. CDR3 in amino acids: CASSLAGTGSSPLHF. The CDR3, as DNA: TGTGCCAGCAGCTTAGCCGGGACAGGATCCTCACCCCTCCACTTT.

This sequence joins TRBV19 and TRBJ2-2, with D tentatively TRBD1 (6 bases). The germline V gene encodes CDR1 LNHDA and CDR2 SQIVND (reference sequence). The length of the CDR3 is 15 residues. The V end lost 2 bases, the J end lost 7 bases, and 14 bases lay between the germline ends. The DNA of the CDR3 is TGTGCCAGTAGTATAATATCAGGGGCGAGCGGGGAGCTGTTTTTT. This translates into CASSIISGASGELFF.

In its sample, this clone was seen once. The chain carries TRBV18 and TRBJ1-6; no reliable D call. V dropped 3 bases and J dropped 7 bases, with 13 bases sitting between them. CDR3 length: 15 amino acids. CDR1 and CDR2 from the germline V gene are KGHSH and LQKENI. The CDR3 DNA sequence: TGTGCCAGCTCACCCTCCATCGGGGAAAATTCACCCCTCCACTTT. Translation gives CASSPSIGENSPLHF.

The CDR3 loop is CAISESGGKVYEQYF. In DNA form, the CDR3 reads TGTGCCATCAGTGAGTCAGGAGGGAAAGTCTACGAGCAGTACTTC. The genes are TRBV10-3 and TRBJ2-7; maybe TRBD2 (6 bases). CDR1 is ENHRY and CDR2 is SYGVKD in the germline V gene. V was trimmed by 0 bases and J by 3 bases, leaving 12 bases between them. The CDR3 consists of 15 residues.

J is TRBJ2-5 and V is TRBV5-8, with 7 bases fitting TRBD2. The ends lost 4 bases at V and 5 bases at J; junction bases unmatched: 8. The CDR3 totals 14 residues. Germline CDR1 and CDR2: SGHTS and YDEGEE. CDR3 protein: CASSRGDEWETQYF. Here the CDR3 DNA reads TGTGCCAGCAGCCGGGGGGATGAATGGGAGACCCAGTACTTC.

The chain combines TRBV6-6 with TRBJ1-2; D is uncertain. CDR1 and CDR2 from the germline V gene are MNHNY and SVGAGI (reference sequence). Trimming took off 7 bases at V and 0 bases at J, with 9 bases between the two ends. This CDR3 has 13 amino acids. The CDR3 bases are TGTGCCAGCACCCAGGTAGCTAACTATGGCTACACCTTC. As protein: CASTQVANYGYTF.

The chain couples TRBV7-9 to TRBJ1-1, with a tentative D call TRBD1 (5 bases). Germline CDR1 is SEHNR and CDR2 is FQNEAQ (reference sequence). The CDR3 is made up of 14 amino acids. With 2 bases removed from V and 3 bases from J, the gap between germline ends came to 10 bases. CDR3 sequence reads: CASSLISGDTEAFF. As DNA, the CDR3 is TGTGCCAGCAGCTTAATATCGGGGGACACTGAAGCTTTCTTT.

The CDR3 nucleotides are TGTGCCAGCAGCTCGGGACTAGCAATGGAGACCCAGTACTTC. This encodes CASSSGLAMETQYF. This rearrangement joins TRBV7-2 to TRBJ2-5, with TRBD2 identical over 9 bases. Germline assignment: CDR1 SGHTA and CDR2 FQGNSA. V gave up 4 bases and J gave up 5 bases; unmatched junction bases: 5. The CDR3 is 14 residues long.